Below, 13 T cell receptor beta chains from the same sample are listed, as sequenced in a study of CD8+ T cells in alopecia areata. cDNA reverse transcribed from extracted RNA served as the sequencing template. TCRdb keeps only in-frame clones here, not all; method: immunoSEQ multiplex PCR. The sample shows fewer than 200,000 clones, 59% of them seen only once. Sequences were derived from CD4+ T cells sorted from blood, sampled at week 0. Source of these receptors: a human donor with alopecia areata.

This chain uses TRBV12-5 with TRBJ2-3; 10 bases are shared with TRBD2. The V and J ends lost 1 base and 2 bases, in that order; junction bases with no gene match: 3. The CDR3 totals 16 residues. The germline V gene has CDR1 LGHNT and CDR2 FRNRAP. CDR3 region: CASGLGGLAATDTQYF. The CDR3 DNA reads TGTGCTAGTGGTTTGGGCGGACTAGCGGCCACAGATACGCAGTATTTT. Variable domain in full (rest from reference TRBV12-5 and TRBJ2-3): DARVTQTPRHKVTEMGQEVTMRCQPILGHNTVFWYRQTMMQGLELLAYFRNRAPLDDSGMPKDRFSAEMPDATLATLKIQPSEPRDSAVYFCASGLGGLAATDTQYFGPGTRLTVL.

This rearrangement joins TRBV4-1 to TRBJ2-5, with 14 bases lining up with TRBD2. The CDR3 spans 17 residues. From germline, CDR1 is MGHRA and CDR2 YSYEKL. With V trimmed by 3 bases and J by 2 bases, 5 bases remained unmatched. The CDR3 coding sequence is TGCGCCAGCAGCCACCATGGACTAGCGGGGGGACAAGAGACCCAGTACTTC. Its protein product is CASSHHGLAGGQETQYF.

This clone was observed once. The V gene is TRBV19, the J gene TRBJ1-5; no reliable D call. V was trimmed by 3 bases and J by 4 bases, leaving 10 bases between them. From germline, CDR1 is LNHDA and CDR2 SQIVND (reference sequence). The CDR3 loop spans 14 amino acids. The DNA for the CDR3 is TGTGCCAGTAGTATGCCAGGATATAATCAGCCCCAGCATTTT. This sequence encodes CASSMPGYNQPQHF.

For this clone: This likely comes from a read error, as the CDR3 has no conserved phenylalanine or tryptophan at its end. The DNA is omitted, as the CDR3 cannot be located on it reliably, and the CDR3 follows TCRdb's listing. The rearrangement uses TRBV27 and TRBJ1-1. The CDR3 sequence runs 12 residues, both termini included. Per germline, CDR1 MNHEY and CDR2 SMNVEV (reference sequence). The CDR3 spells CASRRPREGEVL.

V gene TRBV4-2 combines with J gene TRBJ1-5, with 7 nucleotides matching TRBD1. Looked up from germline, CDR1 is LGHNA and CDR2 is YNFKEQ. The CDR3 has 15 residues. Trimming took 3 bases from V and 7 from J; bases not matched to a gene: 9. The CDR3 nucleotides are TGTGCCAGCAGCCAGTCAGACAGGGCACAACAGCCCCAGCATTTT. Residues: CASSQSDRAQQPQHF.

This chain uses TRBV29-1 with TRBJ2-4; no clear D. The germline CDR1 and CDR2 sequences are SQVTM and ANQGSEA. Trimming removed 5 bases from V and 0 bases from J, with 11 bases in between. The CDR3 is made up of 14 amino acids. Here the CDR3 reads CSVREALAKNIQYF. The CDR3 nucleotides read TGCAGCGTTCGAGAGGCGCTAGCCAAAAACATTCAGTACTTC. Supplemented by reference TRBV29-1 and TRBJ2-4, the full variable domain reads SAVISQKPSRDICQRGTSLTIQCQVDSQVTMMFWYRQQPGQSLTLIATANQGSEATYESGFVIDKFPISRPNLTFSTLTVSNMSPEDSSIYLCSVREALAKNIQYFGAGTRLSVL.

About this clone: A read error may account for a junction end that differs from germline. This rearrangement joins TRBV18 to TRBJ2-7; D tentatively fits TRBD1 or TRBD2 (5 bases each). The CDR3 sequence is 12 residues long. Germline V CDR1 and CDR2: KGHSH, LQKENI. This CDR3 is CASSLNRDEQCF. CDR3 coding DNA: TGTGCCAGCTCCCTCAATCGGGACGAGCAGTGCTTC. Combining the CDR3 with reference TRBV18 and TRBJ2-7 gives the whole variable domain NAGVMQNPRHLVRRRGQEARLRCSPMKGHSHVYWYRQLPEEGLKFMVYLQKENIIDESGMPKERFSAEFPKEGPSILRIQQVVRGDSAAYFCASSLNRDEQCFGPGTRLTVT.

The gene calls are TRBV29-1 and TRBJ1-5; TRBD1 might be the D (5 bases). The V gene lost 4 bases and the J gene lost 6 bases, with 13 bases spanning the gap. The CDR3 extends over 13 amino acids. Germline V gene lookup returns CDR1 SQVTM and CDR2 ANQGSEA. The CDR3 bases are TGCAGCGTTGTTCAAGGGGTAAGTCAGCCCCAGCATTTT. Its protein is CSVVQGVSQPQHF.

The chain has TRBV5-6 and TRBJ1-3; D perhaps matches TRBD1 (5 bases). Germline CDR1 reads SGHDT; CDR2 reads YYEEEE. This CDR3 spans 12 amino acids. The germline V and J ends were trimmed by 1 base and 7 bases, with 6 bases remaining between them. Written as DNA, the CDR3 is TGTGCCAGCAGCTTGCGGGACAACACCATATATTTT. Its protein product is CASSLRDNTIYF.

The chain carries TRBV20-1 and TRBJ1-4; D call uncertain. V was clipped by 2 bases and J by 8 bases, with 6 bases between them. The germline V gene has CDR1 DFQATT and CDR2 SNEGSKA (reference sequence). CDR3 size: 11 residues. CDR3 sequence reads: CSARSGEKLFF. In nucleotides, the CDR3 is TGCAGTGCTAGATCGGGAGAAAAACTGTTTTTT.

The chain employs TRBV2 and TRBJ1-6; no clear D. The CDR3 contains 13 residues. With 6 bases removed from V and 6 bases from J, the gap between germline ends came to 9 bases. Germline assignment: CDR1 SNHLY and CDR2 FYNNEI. This CDR3 reads CASRLDLNSPLHF. In nucleotides, the CDR3 is TGTGCCAGCAGGCTAGACCTTAATTCACCCCTCCACTTT.

This clone was observed a few times. This sequence joins TRBV7-2 and TRBJ1-2; D gene unclear. In germline, CDR1 is SGHTA, CDR2 FQGNSA. CDR3 length: 13 amino acids. With 5 bases removed from V and 3 bases from J, the gap between germline ends came to 10 bases. CDR3 sequence reads: CASSPGKDYGYTF. The CDR3 DNA sequence: TGTGCCAGCAGCCCCGGGAAAGACTATGGCTACACCTTC.

This chain links TRBV10-3 with TRBJ1-1; D is ambiguous. The CDR3 extends over 13 amino acids. Trimming pared 3 bases from V and 6 bases from J, leaving 11 bases between. The V gene's germline CDR1 is ENHRY and CDR2 SYGVKD. Here the CDR3 DNA reads TGTGCCATCAGTGACCACAAGTCACCTGAAGCTTTCTTT. Translated: CAISDHKSPEAFF.